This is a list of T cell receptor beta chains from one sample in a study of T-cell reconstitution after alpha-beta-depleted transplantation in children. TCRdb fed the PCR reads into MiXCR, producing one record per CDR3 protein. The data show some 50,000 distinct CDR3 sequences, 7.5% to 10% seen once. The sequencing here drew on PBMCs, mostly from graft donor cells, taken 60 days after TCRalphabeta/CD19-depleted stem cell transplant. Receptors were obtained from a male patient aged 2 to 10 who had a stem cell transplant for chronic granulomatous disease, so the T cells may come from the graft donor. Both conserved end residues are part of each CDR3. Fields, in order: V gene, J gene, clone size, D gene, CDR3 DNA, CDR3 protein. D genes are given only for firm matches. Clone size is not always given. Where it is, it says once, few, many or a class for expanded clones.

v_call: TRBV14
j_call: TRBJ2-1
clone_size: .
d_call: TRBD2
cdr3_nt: TGTGCCAGCAGCCAAATTAGAGGACTAGCGGGAGGTTTATCGAATGAGCAGTTCTTC
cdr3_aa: CASSQIRGLAGGLSNEQFF

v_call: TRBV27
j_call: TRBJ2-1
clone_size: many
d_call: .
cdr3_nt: TGTGCCAGCACCGACGGGAGCTCCTACAATGAGCAGTTCTTC
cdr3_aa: CASTDGSSYNEQFF

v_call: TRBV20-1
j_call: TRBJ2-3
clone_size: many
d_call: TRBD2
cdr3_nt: TGCAGTGCTAGACAGGGTGCGGGAGGGCCAATGTATACGCAGTATTTT
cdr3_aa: CSARQGAGGPMYTQYF

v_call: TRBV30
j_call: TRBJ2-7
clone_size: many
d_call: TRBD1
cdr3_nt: TGTGCCTGGAGTCCCGGGACAGGGTCGGACGAGCAGTACTTC
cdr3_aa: CAWSPGTGSDEQYF

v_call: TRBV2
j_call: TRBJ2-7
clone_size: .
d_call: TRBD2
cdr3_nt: TGTGCCAGCAGCAAAATGGGGGGGTACGAGCAGTACTTC
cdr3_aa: CASSKMGGYEQYF

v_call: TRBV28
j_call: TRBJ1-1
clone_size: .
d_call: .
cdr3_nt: TGTGCCAGCAGTTCTTTGGGGAGGGGGAACACTGAAGCTTTCTTT
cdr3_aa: CASSSLGRGNTEAFF

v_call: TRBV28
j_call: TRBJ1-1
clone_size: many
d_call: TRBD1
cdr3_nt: TGTGCCATCCAGACAGGGGCGGGGAGGAGCACTGAAGCTTTCTTT
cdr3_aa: CAIQTGAGRSTEAFF

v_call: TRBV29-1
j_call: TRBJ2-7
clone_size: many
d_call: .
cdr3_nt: TGCAGCGTTGTCGGAGATCCCCCCTACGAGCAGTACTTC
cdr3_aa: CSVVGDPPYEQYF

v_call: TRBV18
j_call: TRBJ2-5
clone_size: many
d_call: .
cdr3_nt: TGTGCCAGCTCACCGGGGTACCTCGACAGGAGCAGAGAGACCCAGTACTTC
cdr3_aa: CASSPGYLDRSRETQYF

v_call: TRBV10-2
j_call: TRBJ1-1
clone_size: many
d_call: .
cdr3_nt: TGCGCCAGCAGTGAGACAGGGCAGGCTGAAGCTTTCTTT
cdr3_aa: CASSETGQAEAFF

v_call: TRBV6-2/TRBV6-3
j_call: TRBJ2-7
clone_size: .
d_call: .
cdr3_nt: TGTGCCAGCAGTGCACGGTTACCCTCACAGGGTTCTGGGGGCGAGCAGTACTTC
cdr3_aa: CASSARLPSQGSGGEQYF

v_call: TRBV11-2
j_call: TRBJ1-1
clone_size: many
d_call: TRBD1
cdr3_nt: TGTGCCAGCAGCTTAGGCAGGGGGCACACTGAAGCTTTCTTT
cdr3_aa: CASSLGRGHTEAFF

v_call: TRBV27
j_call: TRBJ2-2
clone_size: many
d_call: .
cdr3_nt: TGTGCCAGCCGTTCGTTAGGAGTAGGAACCGGGGAGCTGTTTTTT
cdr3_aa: CASRSLGVGTGELFF

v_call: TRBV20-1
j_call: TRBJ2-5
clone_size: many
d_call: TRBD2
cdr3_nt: TGCAGTGCCCTGCGGGGACTAGCGGAGAAAGAGACCCAGTACTTC
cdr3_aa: CSALRGLAEKETQYF

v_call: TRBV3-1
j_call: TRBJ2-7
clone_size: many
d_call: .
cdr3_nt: TGTGCCAGCAGCCAAGAAGTCGGCGAGCAGTACTTC
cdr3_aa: CASSQEVGEQYF

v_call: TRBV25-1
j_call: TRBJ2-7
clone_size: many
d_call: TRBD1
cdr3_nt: TGTGCCAGGCCGGGACAGGGTTACATACGGAACTACGAGCAGTACTTC
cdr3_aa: CARPGQGYIRNYEQYF